These 16 T cell receptor beta chains came from one sample sequenced in a study of shared clonotypes between healthy human individuals. TCRdb keeps only in-frame clones here, not all; method: immunoSEQ multiplex PCR. This table holds 400,000 to 550,000 clones, around 79% found once. What was sequenced was PBMCs. These receptors all come from a woman in her thirties or forties in good health. Some clones in this sample may be carry-over from other donors' samples.

This clone was found once. This sequence joins TRBV4-1 and TRBJ2-5; TRBD2 matches at 7 bases. V shed 6 bases and J 4 bases; nucleotides not matched to a gene: 11. The CDR3 contains 15 residues. Looked up from germline, CDR1 is MGHRA and CDR2 is YSYEKL. CDR3 sequence (DNA): TGCGCCAGCAGGCCTTCACTAGCGTCCCGAGAGACCCAGTACTTC. Translating gives CASRPSLASRETQYF.

The chain uses TRBV6-1 and TRBJ2-7, with D possibly TRBD2 on 6 matching bases. CDR3 length: 14 amino acids. Germline loops: CDR1 MNHNS, CDR2 SASEGT. V lost 7 bases to trimming and J lost 1 base, with 14 bases between them. The CDR3 DNA follows: TGTGCCAGCAAGAAAACGGGAGTTTCCTACGAGCAGTACTTC. Its translation: CASKKTGVSYEQYF.

The chain employs TRBV5-5 and TRBJ2-7; D is possibly TRBD1 (6 bases). Trimming pared 5 bases from V and 4 bases from J, leaving 13 bases between. Per the germline V gene, CDR1 is SGHKS and CDR2 is YYEKEE (reference sequence). The CDR3 is 13 amino acids. CDR3 in amino acids: CASRWNREYEQYF. CDR3 in DNA: TGTGCCAGCAGATGGAACAGGGAATACGAGCAGTACTTC.

V usage is TRBV7-6 and J usage is TRBJ2-6; D call uncertain. The CDR3 runs to 18 residues. V shed 3 bases and J shed 0 bases, with 15 bases lying between them. Germline lookup yields CDR1 SGHVS and CDR2 FNYEAQ. In nucleotides, the CDR3 is TGTGCCAGCAGCTTTAATCCACCAGGCAACTCTGGGGCCAACGTCCTGACTTTC. It translates to CASSFNPPGNSGANVLTF.

In regard to this clone: The sample contains more than one DNA sequence encoding this CDR3. The CDR3 loop is CAWSLRGETQYF. In nucleotides, the CDR3 is TGTGCCTGGAGTCTTAGGGGTGAGACCCAGTACTTC. The chain links TRBV30 to TRBJ2-5; D possibly corresponds to TRBD1 (5 bases). The germline V and J ends were trimmed by 2 bases and 5 bases, with 9 bases remaining between them. CDR1 is GTSNPN and CDR2 is SVGIG in the germline V gene (reference sequence). This CDR3 has 12 amino acids.

The chain has TRBV15 and TRBJ1-2; unclear D gene. Per germline, CDR1 LNHNV and CDR2 YYDKDF (reference sequence). The germline V and J ends were trimmed by 1 base and 4 bases, with 7 bases remaining between them. The CDR3 runs to 13 residues. The CDR3 is CATSRAGLYGYTF. The CDR3 DNA reads TGTGCCACCAGCAGAGCGGGTCTCTATGGCTACACCTTC. The full variable domain, completed using reference TRBV15 and TRBJ1-2, is DAMVIQNPRYQVTQFGKPVTLSCSQTLNHNVMYWYQQKSSQAPKLLFHYYDKDFNNEADTPDNFQSRRPNTSFCFLDIRSPGLGDTAMYLCATSRAGLYGYTFGSGTRLTVV.

The chain joins TRBV28 to TRBJ2-1; 12 bases line up with TRBD2. In germline, CDR1 is MDHEN, CDR2 SYDVKM. V lost 6 bases to trimming and J lost 4 bases; unmatched junction nucleotides: 4. The CDR3 totals 15 residues. The CDR3 DNA sequence: TGTGCCAGCAGCCCTAGCGGGAGGGAATACAATGAGCAGTTCTTC. This sequence encodes CASSPSGREYNEQFF.

The chain uses TRBV28 and TRBJ2-7; unclear D gene. Between the trimmed V and J ends, which lost 10 bases and 5 bases, there was a span of 15 bases. The V gene's germline CDR1 is MDHEN and CDR2 SYDVKM. The CDR3 consists of 12 residues. The CDR3 bases are TGTGCCACCCGCCCCCGACTCCACGAGCAGTACTTC. It specifies CATRPRLHEQYF.

The chain has TRBV6-1 and TRBJ1-2; 8 nucleotides line up with TRBD1. CDR3 length: 14 amino acids. V was clipped by 3 bases and J by 6 bases; unmatched bases: 6. Germline lookup yields CDR1 MNHNS and CDR2 SASEGT. The CDR3 protein is CASSDLDRGDGYTF. The CDR3 DNA is TGTGCCAGCAGTGACCTCGACAGGGGCGATGGCTACACCTTC.

This clone was observed once. The chain links TRBV6-1 to TRBJ2-7, with 7 bases identical to TRBD1. Per the germline V gene, CDR1 is MNHNS and CDR2 is SASEGT. This CDR3 has 15 residues. The V gene end was trimmed by 4 bases and the J gene end by 0 bases; junction bases not matched to a gene: 6. The CDR3 nucleotides are TGTGCCAGCAGTGCCGGACAGGACCCCTCCTACGAGCAGTACTTC. Its protein is CASSAGQDPSYEQYF.

The chain is built from TRBV7-2 and TRBJ2-1, with D unclear. The CDR3 contains 14 residues. In germline, CDR1 is SGHTA, CDR2 FQGNSA. V was clipped by 9 bases and J by 0 bases, with 12 bases between them. CDR3 amino acids: CASSREYSYNEQFF. In nucleotides, the CDR3 is TGTGCCAGTTCTAGGGAATACTCCTACAATGAGCAGTTCTTC.

J is TRBJ2-3 and V is TRBV6-5, with D perhaps matching TRBD2 (6 bases). Looked up from germline, CDR1 is MNHEY and CDR2 is SVGAGI. With 2 bases removed from V and 6 bases from J, the gap between germline ends came to 15 bases. The CDR3 totals 15 residues. The CDR3 DNA is TGTGCCAGCAGTTACGCGGGGCAGCTTGGGGATACGCAGTATTTT. Translated: CASSYAGQLGDTQYF.

The chain recombines TRBV6-1 with TRBJ2-5, with D maybe TRBD1 (5 bases). This CDR3 comprises 13 residues. Germline loops: CDR1 MNHNS, CDR2 SASEGT. V was shortened by 11 bases and J by 4 bases, with 17 bases between the two germline ends. The CDR3 DNA is TGTGCCTCCACCAGGGTAATCGGAGAGACCCAGTACTTC. As protein: CASTRVIGETQYF.

This clone occurred a few times. The genes are TRBV11-2 and TRBJ2-2, with unresolved D. Trimming removed 5 bases at V and 5 bases at J, with 12 bases between. The CDR3 is 14 amino acids. CDR1 and CDR2 (germline): SGHAT, FQNNGV. CDR3 loop: CASSRMVGTGELFF. CDR3 coding DNA: TGTGCCAGCAGCCGCATGGTGGGAACCGGGGAGCTGTTTTTT. The full variable domain, with the rest looked up from reference TRBV11-2 and TRBJ2-2, is EAGVAQSPRYKIIEKRQSVAFWCNPISGHATLYWYQQILGQGPKLLIQFQNNGVVDDSQLPKDRFSAERLKGVDSTLKIQPAKLEDSAVYLCASSRMVGTGELFFGEGSRLTVL.

The rearrangement joins TRBV6-5 to TRBJ2-5; the D is unclear. The CDR3 consists of 13 residues. V was shortened by 3 bases and J by 5 bases, with 10 bases between the two germline ends. Germline lookup yields CDR1 MNHEY and CDR2 SVGAGI. In DNA, the CDR3 is TGTGCCAGCAGTTATCGGAACGGGGAGACCCAGTACTTC. This codes for CASSYRNGETQYF.

The chain couples TRBV18 to TRBJ2-1, with 11 bases identical to TRBD2. This CDR3 spans 17 amino acids. Trimming removed 5 bases from V and 0 bases from J; junction bases left unmatched: 6. The germline CDR1 and CDR2 sequences are KGHSH and LQKENI. This chain's CDR3 is CASSSGLADSSYNEQFF. CDR3 DNA: TGTGCCAGCTCATCGGGACTAGCGGATAGCTCCTACAATGAGCAGTTCTTC. Full variable domain (rest looked up from reference TRBV18 and TRBJ2-1): NAGVMQNPRHLVRRRGQEARLRCSPMKGHSHVYWYRQLPEEGLKFMVYLQKENIIDESGMPKERFSAEFPKEGPSILRIQQVVRGDSAAYFCASSSGLADSSYNEQFFGPGTRLTVL.